This T cell receptor beta chain was sequenced for a study of blood T cell repertoires in COVID-19. This CDR3 spans 18 amino acids. Germline V CDR1 and CDR2: ENHRY, SYGVKD. The ends lost 0 bases at V and 8 bases at J; junction bases unmatched: 12. As processed by the authors: Reference gene primer amplification in the assay estimated nucleated cell counts. The assay was immunoSEQ multiplex PCR, and TCRdb's table has in-frame clones only and misses some. V, J and clone size are taken as reported in that table, and D and trimming were inferred from the DNA itself. The table shows about 310,000 clones, with approximately 81% occurring only once.

The chain employs TRBV10-3 and TRBJ2-1, with 11 bases fitting TRBD2. The clonotype comes from a woman under 40 who had been exposed to COVID-19. The sequencing sample was made of PBMCs or T cells enriched from blood (not recorded which). The CDR3 here is CAISESKYSGRAHYEQFF. The CDR3 DNA follows: TGTGCCATCAGTGAGTCGAAATATAGCGGGAGGGCCCACTATGAGCAGTTCTTC.